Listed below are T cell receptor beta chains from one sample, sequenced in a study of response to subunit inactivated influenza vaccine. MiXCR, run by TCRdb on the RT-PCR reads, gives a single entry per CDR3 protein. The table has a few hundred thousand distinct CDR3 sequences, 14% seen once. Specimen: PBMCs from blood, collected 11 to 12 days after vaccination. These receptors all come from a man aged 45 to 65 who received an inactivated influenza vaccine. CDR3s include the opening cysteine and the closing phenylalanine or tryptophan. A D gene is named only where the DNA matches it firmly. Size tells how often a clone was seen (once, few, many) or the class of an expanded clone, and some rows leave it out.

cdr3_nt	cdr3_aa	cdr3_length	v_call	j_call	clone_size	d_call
TGCAGCGTTGAAGACAGGTACAAAAACATTCAGTACTTC	CSVEDRYKNIQYF	13	TRBV29-1	TRBJ2-4	-	-
TGTGCCAGCAGCGTAGGAGCGGGACTTAAAAATGAGCAGTTCTTC	CASSVGAGLKNEQFF	15	TRBV9	TRBJ2-1	-	TRBD2
TGTGCCAGCAGTTCCGGACAGTATTATGGCTACACCTTC	CASSSGQYYGYTF	13	TRBV12-3/TRBV12-4	TRBJ1-2	-	-
TGCAGCGTTGAAGATGAAGTCAGGAGCACAGATACGCAGTATTTT	CSVEDEVRSTDTQYF	15	TRBV29-1	TRBJ2-3	-	-
TGTGCCACCAGTGTGGGGGTGTACGCCGGGGAGCTGTTTTTT	CATSVGVYAGELFF	14	TRBV24-1	TRBJ2-2	-	-
TGTGCCAGCAGTCTGGTGCGGGAGGACCACAATGAGCAGTTCTTC	CASSLVREDHNEQFF	15	TRBV28	TRBJ2-1	few	TRBD2
TGTGCCAGCAGTTACTCCAGTCTCATCTCGGCGGCCGGGGAGCTGTTTTTT	CASSYSSLISAAGELFF	17	TRBV6-5	TRBJ2-2	-	-
TGTGCCAGCAGCCCCCGGACTAGCGGGAGCACTGCCTACGAGCAGTACTTC	CASSPRTSGSTAYEQYF	17	TRBV7-8	TRBJ2-7	once	TRBD2
TGCAGTGCCAGCCCATCCTACGAGCAGTACTTC	CSASPSYEQYF	11	TRBV20-1	TRBJ2-7	few	-
TGTGCCAGCAACCAAGCGGGGGCACCACCAGATACGCAGTATTTT	CASNQAGAPPDTQYF	15	TRBV5-6	TRBJ2-3	-	TRBD2
TGCGCCAGCAGGAGTGGAGGTCAAGATCTATATGGCTACACCTTC	CASRSGGQDLYGYTF	15	TRBV5-1	TRBJ1-2	-	-
TGCAGTGCCAACCGGGGCGCCTACGAGCAGTACTTC	CSANRGAYEQYF	12	TRBV20-1	TRBJ2-7	few	-
TGTGCCAGCAGAGACATATCCGAGAACACTGAAGCTTTCTTT	CASRDISENTEAFF	14	TRBV12-3/TRBV12-4	TRBJ1-1	-	-
TGCGCCAGCAGCCATCGCCGGGACACACAAAGGGTATTC	CASSHRRDTQRVF	13	TRBV4-1	TRBJ2-1	-	-
TGTGCCAGCATTTTAAGCGGGGAAAACATTCAGTACTTC	CASILSGENIQYF	13	TRBV3-1	TRBJ2-4	-	TRBD2
TGTGCCAGTAGTATAGGGGGGACGCCAGCTTTCTTT	CASSIGGTPAFF	12	TRBV19	TRBJ1-1	-	-
TGTGCCAGCAGCTTAGATCGAACGGCTACGCAGTATTTT	CASSLDRTATQYF	13	TRBV11-3	TRBJ2-3	few	-
TGTGCCAGCAGTAACCACCGGGACAGTCCCTTCGCTTCACCCCTCCACTTT	CASSNHRDSPFASPLHF	17	TRBV6-5	TRBJ1-6	-	TRBD1
TGTGCCAGCAGTCACGGCGGGAGGGGAAGCTCCTACAATGAGCAGTTCTTC	CASSHGGRGSSYNEQFF	17	TRBV12-3/TRBV12-4	TRBJ2-1	many	TRBD2
TGCGCCAGCAGCCCCTGGGTGGAGGACTATTACAATGAGCAGTTCTTC	CASSPWVEDYYNEQFF	16	TRBV5-1	TRBJ2-1	-	-
TGTGCCAGCAGTTACATTAGGGCAGGGAGGAATGAGCAGTTCTTC	CASSYIRAGRNEQFF	15	TRBV6-2/TRBV6-3	TRBJ2-1	few	-
TGTGCCAGCTATAGCGGGATCGCCTACAATGAGCAGTTCTTC	CASYSGIAYNEQFF	14	TRBV28	TRBJ2-1	few	TRBD2
TGTGCCAGCAGCTGGGGAGGGTATGGCTACACCTTC	CASSWGGYGYTF	12	TRBV6-2/TRBV6-3	TRBJ1-2	-	-
TGTGCCAGCAGTTACTCCGCGGGGGGGAACACAGATACGCAGTATTTT	CASSYSAGGNTDTQYF	16	TRBV6-5	TRBJ2-3	-	TRBD2
TGTGCCAGCAGCCCCGAGTTAAACTCCTACAATGAGCAGTTCTTC	CASSPELNSYNEQFF	15	TRBV3-1	TRBJ2-1	few	-
TGTGCCAGCAGCCCCTGGCGGGGTACCTACAATGAGCAGTTCTTC	CASSPWRGTYNEQFF	15	TRBV3-1	TRBJ2-1	few	-
TGTGCCAGCAGCACGGAGGGGAGCGGCACCGGGGAGCTGTTTTTT	CASSTEGSGTGELFF	15	TRBV12-3/TRBV12-4	TRBJ2-2	few	-
TGTGCCAGCAGTCGTAGTGACGGCTACACCTTC	CASSRSDGYTF	11	TRBV28	TRBJ1-2	few	-
TGCAGCGTCCTGGACAGGGGCCATTCTCCTGAAGCTTTCTTT	CSVLDRGHSPEAFF	14	TRBV29-1	TRBJ1-1	few	TRBD1
TGCGCCAGCAGCTTCCCAGGGGAGCAAGAGACCCAGTACTTC	CASSFPGEQETQYF	14	TRBV5-1	TRBJ2-5	-	-
TGTGCCATCAGTGAGGGGACAGGGCGTACTAAGAGTCCCCAGTACTTC	CAISEGTGRTKSPQYF	16	TRBV10-3	TRBJ2-5	few	TRBD1
TGTGCCAGCAGGTGGAGTCCCACAGATACGCAGTATTTT	CASRWSPTDTQYF	13	TRBV7-3	TRBJ2-3	-	-
TGTGCCAGCAGCCAGCACGAGGGGGGGCGAGCGGATACGCAGTATTTT	CASSQHEGGRADTQYF	16	TRBV4-2	TRBJ2-3	many	-
TGTGCCAGCAGTTACTTCTACGGGGAGACCCAGTACTTC	CASSYFYGETQYF	13	TRBV6-2/TRBV6-3	TRBJ2-5	few	-
TGCGCCAGCAGCGACGGACAGGGAAGCACAGATACGCAGTATTTT	CASSDGQGSTDTQYF	15	TRBV5-1	TRBJ2-3	few	TRBD1
TGTGCCAGCAGCTTCCAGGGAAGGCAAGAGACCCAGTACTTC	CASSFQGRQETQYF	14	TRBV7-2	TRBJ2-5	-	-
TGTGCCAGCAGCTCCGACAGGGCTGGAGAGACCCAGTACTTC	CASSSDRAGETQYF	14	TRBV7-9	TRBJ2-5	-	TRBD1
TGCAGCGTTGAGCCAGACAGAGGGGATACGCAGTATTTT	CSVEPDRGDTQYF	13	TRBV29-1	TRBJ2-3	few	-
TGTGCCAGCACCTTGATAATGGAGGGGGGACGTGGCTACACCTTC	CASTLIMEGGRGYTF	15	TRBV28	TRBJ1-2	-	-
TGTGCCAGCGGTCGCGGGGGCGCCGGTGAAGCTTACTTT	CASGRGGAGEAYF	13	TRBV25-1	TRBJ1-1	-	-
TGTGCCAGCAGTTTAAGTTCTTCCGGGGAGCTGTTTTTT	CASSLSSSGELFF	13	TRBV28	TRBJ2-2	few	-